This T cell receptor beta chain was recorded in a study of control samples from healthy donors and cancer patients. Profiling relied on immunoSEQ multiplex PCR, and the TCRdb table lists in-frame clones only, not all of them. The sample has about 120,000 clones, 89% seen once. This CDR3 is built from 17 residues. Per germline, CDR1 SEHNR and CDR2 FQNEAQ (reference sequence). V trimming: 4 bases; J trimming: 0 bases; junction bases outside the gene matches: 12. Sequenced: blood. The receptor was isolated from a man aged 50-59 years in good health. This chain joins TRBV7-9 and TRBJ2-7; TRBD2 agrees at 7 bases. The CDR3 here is CASSSNSRDYSSYEQYF. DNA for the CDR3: TGTGCCAGCAGCTCTAATAGCCGGGACTACTCCTCCTACGAGCAGTACTTC. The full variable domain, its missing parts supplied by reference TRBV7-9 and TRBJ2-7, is DTGVSQNPRHKITKRGQNVTFRCDPISEHNRLYWYRQTLGQGPEFLTYFQNEAQLEKSRLLSDRFSAERPKGSFSTLEIQRTEQGDSAMYLCASSSNSRDYSSYEQYFGPGTRLTVT.